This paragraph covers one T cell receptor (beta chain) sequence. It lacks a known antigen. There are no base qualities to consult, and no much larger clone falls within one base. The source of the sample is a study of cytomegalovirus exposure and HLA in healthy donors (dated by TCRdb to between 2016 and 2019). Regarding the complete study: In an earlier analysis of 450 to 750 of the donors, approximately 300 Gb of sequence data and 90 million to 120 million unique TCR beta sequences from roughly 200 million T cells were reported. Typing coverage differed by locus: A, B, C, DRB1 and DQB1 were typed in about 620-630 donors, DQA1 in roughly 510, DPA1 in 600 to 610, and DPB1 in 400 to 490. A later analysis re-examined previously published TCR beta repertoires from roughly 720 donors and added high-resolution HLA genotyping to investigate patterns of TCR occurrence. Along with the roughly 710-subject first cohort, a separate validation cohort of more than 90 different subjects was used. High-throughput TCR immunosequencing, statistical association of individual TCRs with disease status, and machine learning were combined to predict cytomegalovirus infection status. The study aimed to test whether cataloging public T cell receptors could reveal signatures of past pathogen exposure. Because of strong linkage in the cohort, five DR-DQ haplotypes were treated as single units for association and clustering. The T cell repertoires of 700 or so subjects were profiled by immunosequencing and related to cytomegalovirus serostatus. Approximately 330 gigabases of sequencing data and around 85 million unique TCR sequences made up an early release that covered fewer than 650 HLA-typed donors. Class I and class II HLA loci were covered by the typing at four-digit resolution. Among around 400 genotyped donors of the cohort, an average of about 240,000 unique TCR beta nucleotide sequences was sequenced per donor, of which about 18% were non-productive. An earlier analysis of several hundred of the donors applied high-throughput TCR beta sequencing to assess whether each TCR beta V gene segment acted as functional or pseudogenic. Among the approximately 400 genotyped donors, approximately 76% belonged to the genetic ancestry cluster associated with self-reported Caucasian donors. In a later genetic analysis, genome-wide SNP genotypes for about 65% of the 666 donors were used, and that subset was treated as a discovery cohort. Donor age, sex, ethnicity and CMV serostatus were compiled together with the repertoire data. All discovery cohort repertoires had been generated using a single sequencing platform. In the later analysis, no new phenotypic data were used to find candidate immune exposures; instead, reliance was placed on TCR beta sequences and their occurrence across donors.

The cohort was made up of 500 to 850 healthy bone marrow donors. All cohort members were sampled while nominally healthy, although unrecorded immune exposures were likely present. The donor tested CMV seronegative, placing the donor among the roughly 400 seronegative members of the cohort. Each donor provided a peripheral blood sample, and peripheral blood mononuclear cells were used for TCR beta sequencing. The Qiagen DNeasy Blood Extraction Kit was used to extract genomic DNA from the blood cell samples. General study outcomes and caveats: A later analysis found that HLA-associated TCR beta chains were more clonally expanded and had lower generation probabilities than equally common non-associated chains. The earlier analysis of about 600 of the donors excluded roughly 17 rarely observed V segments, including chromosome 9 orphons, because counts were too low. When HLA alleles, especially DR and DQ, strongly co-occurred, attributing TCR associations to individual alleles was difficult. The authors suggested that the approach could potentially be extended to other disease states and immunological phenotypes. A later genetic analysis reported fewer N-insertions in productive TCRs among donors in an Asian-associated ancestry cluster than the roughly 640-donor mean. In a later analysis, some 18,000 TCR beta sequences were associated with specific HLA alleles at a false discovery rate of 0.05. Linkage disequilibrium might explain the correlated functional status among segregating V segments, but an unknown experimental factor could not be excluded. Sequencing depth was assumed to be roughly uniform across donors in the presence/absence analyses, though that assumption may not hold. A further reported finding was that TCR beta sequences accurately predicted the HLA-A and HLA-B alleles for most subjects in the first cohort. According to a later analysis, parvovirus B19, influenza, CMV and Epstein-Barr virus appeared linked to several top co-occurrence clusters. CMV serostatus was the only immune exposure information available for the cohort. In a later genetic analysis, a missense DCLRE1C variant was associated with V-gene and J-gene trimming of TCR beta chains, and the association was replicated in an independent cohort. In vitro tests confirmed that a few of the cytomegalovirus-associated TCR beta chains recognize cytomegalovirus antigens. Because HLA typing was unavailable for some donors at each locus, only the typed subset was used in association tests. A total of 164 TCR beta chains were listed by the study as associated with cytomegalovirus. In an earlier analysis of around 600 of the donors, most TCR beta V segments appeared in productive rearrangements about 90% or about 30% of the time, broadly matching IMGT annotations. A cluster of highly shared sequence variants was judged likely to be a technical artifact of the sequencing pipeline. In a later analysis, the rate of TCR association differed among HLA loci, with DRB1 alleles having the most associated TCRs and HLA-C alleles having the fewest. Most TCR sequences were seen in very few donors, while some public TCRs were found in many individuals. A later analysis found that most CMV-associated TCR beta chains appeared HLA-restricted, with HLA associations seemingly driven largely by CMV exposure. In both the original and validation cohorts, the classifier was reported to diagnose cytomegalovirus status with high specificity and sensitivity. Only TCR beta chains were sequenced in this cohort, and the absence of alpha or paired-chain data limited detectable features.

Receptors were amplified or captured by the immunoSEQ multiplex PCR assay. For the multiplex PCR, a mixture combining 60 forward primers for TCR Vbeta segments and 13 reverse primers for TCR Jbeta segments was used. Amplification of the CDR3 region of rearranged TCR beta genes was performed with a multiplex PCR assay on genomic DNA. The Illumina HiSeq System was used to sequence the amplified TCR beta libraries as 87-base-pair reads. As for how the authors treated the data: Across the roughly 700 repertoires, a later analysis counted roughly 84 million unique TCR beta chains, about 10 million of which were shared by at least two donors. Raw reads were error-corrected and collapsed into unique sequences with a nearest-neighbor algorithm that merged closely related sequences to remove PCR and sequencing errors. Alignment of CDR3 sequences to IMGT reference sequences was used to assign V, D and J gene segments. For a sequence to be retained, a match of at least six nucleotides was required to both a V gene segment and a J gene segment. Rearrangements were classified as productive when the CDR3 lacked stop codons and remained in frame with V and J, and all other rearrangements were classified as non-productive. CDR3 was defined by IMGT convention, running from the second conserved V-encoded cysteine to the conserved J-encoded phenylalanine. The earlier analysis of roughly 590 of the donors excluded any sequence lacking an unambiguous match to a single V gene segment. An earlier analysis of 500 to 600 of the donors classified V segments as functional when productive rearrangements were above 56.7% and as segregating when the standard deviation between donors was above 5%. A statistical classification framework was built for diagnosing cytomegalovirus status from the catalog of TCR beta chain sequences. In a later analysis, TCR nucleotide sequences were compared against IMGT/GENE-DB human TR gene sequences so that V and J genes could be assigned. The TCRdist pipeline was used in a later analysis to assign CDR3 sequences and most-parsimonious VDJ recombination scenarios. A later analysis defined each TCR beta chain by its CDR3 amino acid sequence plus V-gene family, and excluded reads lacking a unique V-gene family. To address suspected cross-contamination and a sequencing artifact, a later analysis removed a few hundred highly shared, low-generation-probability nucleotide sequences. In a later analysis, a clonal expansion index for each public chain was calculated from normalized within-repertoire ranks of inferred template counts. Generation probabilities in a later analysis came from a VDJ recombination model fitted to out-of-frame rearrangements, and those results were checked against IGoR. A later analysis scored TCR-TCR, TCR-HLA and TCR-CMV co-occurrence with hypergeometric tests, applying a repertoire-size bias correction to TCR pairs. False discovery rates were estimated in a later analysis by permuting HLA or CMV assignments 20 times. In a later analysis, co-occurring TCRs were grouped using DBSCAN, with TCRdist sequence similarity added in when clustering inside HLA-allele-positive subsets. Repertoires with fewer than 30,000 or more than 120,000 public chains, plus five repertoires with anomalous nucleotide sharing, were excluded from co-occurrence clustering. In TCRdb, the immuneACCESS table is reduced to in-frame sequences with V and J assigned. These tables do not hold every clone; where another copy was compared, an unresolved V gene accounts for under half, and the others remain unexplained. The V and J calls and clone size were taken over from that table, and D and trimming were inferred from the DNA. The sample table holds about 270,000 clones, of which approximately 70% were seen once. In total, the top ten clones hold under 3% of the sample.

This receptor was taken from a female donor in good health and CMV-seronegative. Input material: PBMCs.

Here is the DNA: TGTGCCAGCAGTTACTCCGTTACAGATACGCAGTATTTT. It translates as CASSYSVTDTQYF. The sequence is built from TRBV6-5 and TRBJ2-3, with the D gene not clear enough to name. V sheds 0 bases and J sheds 3 bases, leaving 4 bases between their ends. The CDR3 starts with the cysteine, ends with the phenylalanine, and has 13 residues. The CDR3 DNA has 39 bases and is translated from base 1. Sequences MNHEY (CDR1) and SVGAGI (CDR2) are obtained from the germline V gene.